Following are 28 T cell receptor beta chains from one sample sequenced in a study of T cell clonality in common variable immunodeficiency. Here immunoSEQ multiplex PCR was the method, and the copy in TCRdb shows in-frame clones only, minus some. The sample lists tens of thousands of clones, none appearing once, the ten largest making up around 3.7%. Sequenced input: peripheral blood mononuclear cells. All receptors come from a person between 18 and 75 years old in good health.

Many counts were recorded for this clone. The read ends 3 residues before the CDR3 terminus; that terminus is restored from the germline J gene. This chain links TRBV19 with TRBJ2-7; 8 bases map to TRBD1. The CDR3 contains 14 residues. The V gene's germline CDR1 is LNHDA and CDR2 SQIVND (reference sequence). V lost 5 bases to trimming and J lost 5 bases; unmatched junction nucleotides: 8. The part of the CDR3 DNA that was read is TGTGCCAGTAGTTCGACAGGGGTTCTCGACGAG. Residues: CASSSTGVLDE. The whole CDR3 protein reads CASSSTGVLDEQYF.

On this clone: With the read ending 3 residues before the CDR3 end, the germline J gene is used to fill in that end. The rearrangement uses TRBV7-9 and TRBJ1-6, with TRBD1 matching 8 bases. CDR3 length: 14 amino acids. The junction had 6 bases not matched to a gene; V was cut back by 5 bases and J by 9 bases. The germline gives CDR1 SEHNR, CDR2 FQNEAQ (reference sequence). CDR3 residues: CASSPGQGISPLHF. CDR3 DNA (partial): TGTGCCAGCAGCCCCGGACAGGGAATTTCACCC. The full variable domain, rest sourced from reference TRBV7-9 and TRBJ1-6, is DTGVSQNPRHKITKRGQNVTFRCDPISEHNRLYWYRQTLGQGPEFLTYFQNEAQLEKSRLLSDRFSAERPKGSFSTLEIQRTEQGDSAMYLCASSPGQGISPLHFGNGTRLTVT.

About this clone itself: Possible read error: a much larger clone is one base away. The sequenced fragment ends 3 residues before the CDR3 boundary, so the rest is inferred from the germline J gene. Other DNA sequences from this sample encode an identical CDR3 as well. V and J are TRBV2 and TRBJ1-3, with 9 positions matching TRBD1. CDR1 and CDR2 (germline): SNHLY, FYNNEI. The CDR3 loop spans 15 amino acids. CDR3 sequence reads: CASSARTGAANTIYF. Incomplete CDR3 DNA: TGTGCCAGCAGTGCCAGGACAGGGGCTGCAAACACA.

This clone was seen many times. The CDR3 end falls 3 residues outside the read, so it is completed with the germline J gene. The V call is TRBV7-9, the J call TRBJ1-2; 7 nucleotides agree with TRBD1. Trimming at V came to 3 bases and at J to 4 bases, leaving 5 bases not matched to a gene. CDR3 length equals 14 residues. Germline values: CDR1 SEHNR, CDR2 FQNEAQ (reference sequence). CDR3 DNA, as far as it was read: TGTGCCAGCAGCTTGCCAGGGGGGATCTATGGC. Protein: CASSLPGGIYG. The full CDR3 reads CASSLPGGIYGYTF. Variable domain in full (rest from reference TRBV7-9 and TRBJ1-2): DTGVSQNPRHKITKRGQNVTFRCDPISEHNRLYWYRQTLGQGPEFLTYFQNEAQLEKSRLLSDRFSAERPKGSFSTLEIQRTEQGDSAMYLCASSLPGGIYGYTFGSGTRLTVV.

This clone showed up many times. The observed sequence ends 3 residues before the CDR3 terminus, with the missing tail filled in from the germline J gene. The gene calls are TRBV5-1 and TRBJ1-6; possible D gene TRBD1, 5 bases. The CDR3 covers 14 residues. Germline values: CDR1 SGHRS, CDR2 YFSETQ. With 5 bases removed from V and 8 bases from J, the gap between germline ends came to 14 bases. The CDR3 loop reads CASSPRGEDSPLHF. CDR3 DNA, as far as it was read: TGCGCCAGCAGTCCTAGAGGGGAGGATTCACCC.

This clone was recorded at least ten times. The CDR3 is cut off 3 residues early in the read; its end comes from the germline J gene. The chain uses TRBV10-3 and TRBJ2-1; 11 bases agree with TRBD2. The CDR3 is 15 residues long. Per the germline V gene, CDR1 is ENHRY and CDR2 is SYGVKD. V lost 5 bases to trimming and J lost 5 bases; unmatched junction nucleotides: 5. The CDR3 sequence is CAISPTSGANNEQFF. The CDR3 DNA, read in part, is TGTGCCATCAGTCCGACTAGCGGGGCGAACAATGAG.

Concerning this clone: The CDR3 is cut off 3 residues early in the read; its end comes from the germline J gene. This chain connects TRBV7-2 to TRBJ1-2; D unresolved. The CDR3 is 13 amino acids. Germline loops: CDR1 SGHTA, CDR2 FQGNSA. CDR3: CASSLEAGRFYTF. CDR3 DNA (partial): TGTGCCAGCAGCTTAGAAGCAGGTCGATTC.

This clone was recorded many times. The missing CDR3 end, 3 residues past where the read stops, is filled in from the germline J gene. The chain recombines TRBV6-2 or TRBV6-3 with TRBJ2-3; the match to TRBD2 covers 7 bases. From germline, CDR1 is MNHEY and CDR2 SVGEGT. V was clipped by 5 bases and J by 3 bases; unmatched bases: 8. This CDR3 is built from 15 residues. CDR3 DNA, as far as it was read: TGTGCCAGCAGTAACCCTGGCGGGAGAACAGATACG. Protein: CASSNPGGRTDT. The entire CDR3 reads CASSNPGGRTDTQYF.

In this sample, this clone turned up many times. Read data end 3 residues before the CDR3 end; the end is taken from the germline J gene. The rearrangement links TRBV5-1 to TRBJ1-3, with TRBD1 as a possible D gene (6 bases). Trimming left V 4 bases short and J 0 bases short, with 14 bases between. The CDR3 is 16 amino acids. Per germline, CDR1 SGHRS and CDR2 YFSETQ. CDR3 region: CASSPWDKGSGNTIYF. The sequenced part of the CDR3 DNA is TGCGCCAGCAGCCCATGGGACAAGGGCTCTGGAAACACC.

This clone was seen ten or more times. The CDR3 reads CSAWNTGELFF. Incomplete CDR3 DNA: TGCAGCGCATGGAACACCGGGGAG. The V and J genes are TRBV29-1 and TRBJ2-2, with no clear D. The observed sequence ends 3 residues before the CDR3 terminus, with the missing tail filled in from the germline J gene. Trimming took 7 bases from V and 1 from J, leaving 4 bases between them. Germline loops: CDR1 SQVTM, CDR2 ANQGSEA. The CDR3 runs 11 residues.

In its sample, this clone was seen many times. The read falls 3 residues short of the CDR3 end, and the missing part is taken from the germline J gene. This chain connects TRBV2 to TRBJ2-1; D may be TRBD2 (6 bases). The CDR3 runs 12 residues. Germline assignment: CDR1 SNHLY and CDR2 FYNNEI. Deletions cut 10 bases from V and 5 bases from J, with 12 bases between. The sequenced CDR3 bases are TGTGCCACCGGGACTCCAAACAATGAG. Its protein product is CATGTPNNE. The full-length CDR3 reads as CATGTPNNEQFF. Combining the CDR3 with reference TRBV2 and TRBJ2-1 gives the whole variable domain EPEVTQTPSHQVTQMGQEVILRCVPISNHLYFYWYRQILGQKVEFLVSFYNNEISEKSEIFDDQFSVERPDGSNFTLKIRSTKLEDSAMYFCATGTPNNEQFFGPGTRLTVL.

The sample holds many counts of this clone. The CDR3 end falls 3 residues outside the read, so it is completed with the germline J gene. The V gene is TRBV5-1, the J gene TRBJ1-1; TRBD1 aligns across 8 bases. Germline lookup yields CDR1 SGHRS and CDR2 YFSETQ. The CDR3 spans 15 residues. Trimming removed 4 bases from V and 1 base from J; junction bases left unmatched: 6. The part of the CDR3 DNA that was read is TGCGCCAGCAGCAGGCGACAGGGGTGGAACACTGAA. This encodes CASSRRQGWNTE. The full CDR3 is CASSRRQGWNTEAFF.

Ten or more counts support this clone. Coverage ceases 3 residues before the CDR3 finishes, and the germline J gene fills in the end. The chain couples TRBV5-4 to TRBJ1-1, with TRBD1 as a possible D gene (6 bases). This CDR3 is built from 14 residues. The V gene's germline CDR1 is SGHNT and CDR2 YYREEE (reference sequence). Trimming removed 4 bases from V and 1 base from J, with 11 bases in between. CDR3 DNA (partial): TGTGCCAGCAGCGACGGACAGTGGAACACTGAA. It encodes CASSDGQWNTE. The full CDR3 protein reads CASSDGQWNTEAFF.

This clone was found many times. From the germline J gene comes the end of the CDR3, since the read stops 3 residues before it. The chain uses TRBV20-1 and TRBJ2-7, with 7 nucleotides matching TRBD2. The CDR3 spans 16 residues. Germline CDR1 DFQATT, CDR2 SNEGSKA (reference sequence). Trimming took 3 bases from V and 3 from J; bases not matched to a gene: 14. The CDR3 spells CSARREFSGAHYEQYF. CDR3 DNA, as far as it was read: TGCAGTGCTAGGAGAGAGTTCAGCGGGGCGCACTACGAG.

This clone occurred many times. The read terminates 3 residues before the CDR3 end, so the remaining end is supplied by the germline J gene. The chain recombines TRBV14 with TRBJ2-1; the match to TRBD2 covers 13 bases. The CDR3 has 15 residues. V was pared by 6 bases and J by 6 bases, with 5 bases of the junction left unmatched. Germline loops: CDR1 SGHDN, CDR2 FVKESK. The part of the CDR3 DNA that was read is TGTGCCAGCAGAGGACTAGCGGGAGCCGGCAATGAG. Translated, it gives CASRGLAGAGNE. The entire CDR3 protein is CASRGLAGAGNEQFF.

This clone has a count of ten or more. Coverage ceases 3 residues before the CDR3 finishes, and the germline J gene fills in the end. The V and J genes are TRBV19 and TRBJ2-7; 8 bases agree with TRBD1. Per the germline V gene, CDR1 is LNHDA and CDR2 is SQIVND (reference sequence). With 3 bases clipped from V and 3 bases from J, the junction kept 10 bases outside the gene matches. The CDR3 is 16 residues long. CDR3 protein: CASSMINGQGDYEQYF. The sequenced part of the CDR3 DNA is TGTGCCAGTAGTATGATTAACGGACAGGGAGACTACGAG.

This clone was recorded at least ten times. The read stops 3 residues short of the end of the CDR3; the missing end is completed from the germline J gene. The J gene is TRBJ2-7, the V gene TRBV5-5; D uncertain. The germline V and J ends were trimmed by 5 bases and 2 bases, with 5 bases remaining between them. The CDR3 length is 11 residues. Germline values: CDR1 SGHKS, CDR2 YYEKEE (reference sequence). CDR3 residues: CASRGPYEQYF. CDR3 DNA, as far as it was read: TGTGCCAGCAGAGGTCCCTACGAG.

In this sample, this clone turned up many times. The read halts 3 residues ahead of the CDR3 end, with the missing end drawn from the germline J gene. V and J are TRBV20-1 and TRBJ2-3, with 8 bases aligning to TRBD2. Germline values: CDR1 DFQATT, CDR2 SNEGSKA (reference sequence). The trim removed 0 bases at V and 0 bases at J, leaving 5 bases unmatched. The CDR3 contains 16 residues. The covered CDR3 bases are TGCAGTGCTAGAGACGTAGCGGGACTCAGCACAGATACG. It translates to CSARDVAGLSTDT. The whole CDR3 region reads CSARDVAGLSTDTQYF.

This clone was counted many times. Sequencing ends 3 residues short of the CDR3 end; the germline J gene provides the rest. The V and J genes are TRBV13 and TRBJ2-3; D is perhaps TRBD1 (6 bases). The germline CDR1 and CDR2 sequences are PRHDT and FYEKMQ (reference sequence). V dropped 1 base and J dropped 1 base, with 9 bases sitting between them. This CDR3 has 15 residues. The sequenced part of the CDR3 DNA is TGTGCCAGCAGCTTAGTAAGACAGGGCACAGATACG. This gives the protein CASSLVRQGTDT. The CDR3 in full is CASSLVRQGTDTQYF.

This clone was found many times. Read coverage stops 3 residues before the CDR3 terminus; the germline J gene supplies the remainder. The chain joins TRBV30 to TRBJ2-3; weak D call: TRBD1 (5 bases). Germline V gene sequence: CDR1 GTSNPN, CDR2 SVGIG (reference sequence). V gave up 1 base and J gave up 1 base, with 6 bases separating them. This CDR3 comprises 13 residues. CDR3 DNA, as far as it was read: TGTGCCTGGAGTGGGACACGCACAGATACG. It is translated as CAWSGTRTDT. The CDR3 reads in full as CAWSGTRTDTQYF.

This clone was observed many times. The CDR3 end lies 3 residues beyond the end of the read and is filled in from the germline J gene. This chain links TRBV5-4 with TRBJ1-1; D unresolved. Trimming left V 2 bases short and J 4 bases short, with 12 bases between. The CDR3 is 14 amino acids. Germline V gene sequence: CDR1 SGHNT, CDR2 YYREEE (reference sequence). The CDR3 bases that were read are TGTGCCAGCAGCTTTCTCTACCCAGGCACTGAA. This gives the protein CASSFLYPGTE. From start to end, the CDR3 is CASSFLYPGTEAFF.

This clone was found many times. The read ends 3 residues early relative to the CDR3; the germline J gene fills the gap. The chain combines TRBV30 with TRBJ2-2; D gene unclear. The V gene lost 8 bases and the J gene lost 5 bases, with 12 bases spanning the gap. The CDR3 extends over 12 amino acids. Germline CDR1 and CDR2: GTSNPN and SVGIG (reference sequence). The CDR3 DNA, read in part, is TGTGCCCGCTTGAAGAGGACCGGGGAG. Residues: CARLKRTGE. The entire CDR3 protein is CARLKRTGELFF. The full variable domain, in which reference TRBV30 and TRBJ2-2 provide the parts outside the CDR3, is SQTIHQWPATLVQPVGSPLSLECTVEGTSNPNLYWYRQAAGRGLQLLFYSVGIGQISSEVPQNLSASRPQDRQFILSSKKLLLSDSGFYLCARLKRTGELFFGEGSRLTVL.

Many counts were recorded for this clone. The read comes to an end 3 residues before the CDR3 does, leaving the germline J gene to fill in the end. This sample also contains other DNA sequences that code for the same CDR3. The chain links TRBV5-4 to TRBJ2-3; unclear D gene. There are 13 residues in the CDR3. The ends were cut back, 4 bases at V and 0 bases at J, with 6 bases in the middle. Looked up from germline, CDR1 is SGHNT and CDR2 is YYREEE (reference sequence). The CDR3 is CASSQTSTDTQYF. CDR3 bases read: TGTGCCAGCAGCCAAACAAGCACAGATACG. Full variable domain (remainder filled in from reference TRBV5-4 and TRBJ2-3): ETGVTQSPTHLIKTRGQQVTLRCSSQSGHNTVSWYQQALGQGPQFIFQYYREEENGRGNFPPRFSGLQFPNYSSELNVNALELDDSALYLCASSQTSTDTQYFGPGTRLTVL.

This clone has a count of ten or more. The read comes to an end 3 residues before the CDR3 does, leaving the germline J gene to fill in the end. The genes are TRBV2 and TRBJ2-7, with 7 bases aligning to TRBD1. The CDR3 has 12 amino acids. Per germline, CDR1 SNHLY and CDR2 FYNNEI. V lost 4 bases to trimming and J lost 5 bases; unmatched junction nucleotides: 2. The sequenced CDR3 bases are TGTGCCAGCAGTGCGGGACAGCACGAG. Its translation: CASSAGQHE. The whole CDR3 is CASSAGQHEQYF.

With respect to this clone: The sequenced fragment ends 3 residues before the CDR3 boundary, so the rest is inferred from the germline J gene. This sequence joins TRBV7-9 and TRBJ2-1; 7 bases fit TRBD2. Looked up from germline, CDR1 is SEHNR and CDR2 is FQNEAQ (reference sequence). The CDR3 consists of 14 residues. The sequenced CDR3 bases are TGTGCGTCAGCCCCCAGCGGGATCCACAATGAG. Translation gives CASAPSGIHNE. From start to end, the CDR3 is CASAPSGIHNEQFF.

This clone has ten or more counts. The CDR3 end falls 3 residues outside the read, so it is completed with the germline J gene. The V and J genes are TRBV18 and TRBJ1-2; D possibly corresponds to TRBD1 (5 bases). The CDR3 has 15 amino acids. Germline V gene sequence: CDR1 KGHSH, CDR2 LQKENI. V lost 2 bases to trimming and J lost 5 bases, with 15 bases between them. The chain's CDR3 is CASSPAEGLLYGYTF. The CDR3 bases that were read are TGTGCCAGCTCACCAGCGGAGGGGCTTTTATATGGC. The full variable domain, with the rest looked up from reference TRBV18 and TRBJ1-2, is NAGVMQNPRHLVRRRGQEARLRCSPMKGHSHVYWYRQLPEEGLKFMVYLQKENIIDESGMPKERFSAEFPKEGPSILRIQQVVRGDSAAYFCASSPAEGLLYGYTFGSGTRLTVV.

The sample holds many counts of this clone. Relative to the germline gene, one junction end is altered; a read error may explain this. CDR3 residues: CASSETSGNIGELFF. The CDR3 bases that were read are TGTGCCAGCAGTGAAACAAGCGGGAACATCGGGGAG. V gene TRBV2 combines with J gene TRBJ2-2; 7 bases map to TRBD2. The read finishes 3 residues shy of the CDR3 end, and the germline J gene is used to complete it. Germline assignment: CDR1 SNHLY and CDR2 FYNNEI. There are 15 residues in the CDR3.

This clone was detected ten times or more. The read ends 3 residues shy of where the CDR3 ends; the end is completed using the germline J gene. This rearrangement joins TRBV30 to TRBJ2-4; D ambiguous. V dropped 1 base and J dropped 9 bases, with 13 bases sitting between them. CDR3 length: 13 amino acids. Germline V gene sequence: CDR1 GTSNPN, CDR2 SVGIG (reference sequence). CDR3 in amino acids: CAWSGSTQSIQYF. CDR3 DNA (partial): TGTGCCTGGAGTGGGTCTACCCAAAGCATT.